The rows below give T cell receptor beta chains drawn from one sample of a study of blood T cells in healthy people across ages. Each CDR3 protein gets one entry after TCRdb re-called the 5' RACE reads with MiXCR. The table includes around 500,000 distinct CDR3 sequences, under 55% detected once. Material for sequencing was blood. These receptors all stem from an elderly man in good health. Each CDR3 is given with its conserved first and last residue.

J,V,CDR3
TRBJ1-1,TRBV4-3,CASSQDRKTGMNTEAFF
TRBJ2-3,TRBV20-1,CSARGTSGDTDTQYF
TRBJ2-7,TRBV20-1,CSAFQGLYEQYF
TRBJ2-5,TRBV4-1,CASSQDPVSSRREQYF
TRBJ2-5,TRBV20-1,CSARDLVHRETQYF
TRBJ1-1,TRBV20-1,CSARGDSTLVTEAFF
NA,TRBV29-1,CSVEDRGTGILAGGEQYF
TRBJ2-2,TRBV7-3,CASSLTPQRGGADGELFF
TRBJ1-2,TRBV28,CASNDGRTLFRYTF
TRBJ2-1,TRBV9,CASSVVASGGGQYNEQFF
TRBJ2-7,TRBV4-3,CASSQDFPGSGEQYF
TRBJ1-2,TRBV7-2,CASSPGRQGRGYGYTF
TRBJ2-2,TRBV4-1,CASSQRIPLAGETGELFF
TRBJ2-1,TRBV20-1,CSAPGTSGSDNEQFF
TRBJ2-1,TRBV28,CASSLTRGGQFF
TRBJ2-1,TRBV5-6,CACSFITSGGEQFF
TRBJ2-5,TRBV10-3,CAIRGQGQETQYF
TRBJ2-7,TRBV20-1,CSARVVLPRAPLNEQYF
NA,TRBV12-3/TRBV12-4,CASSRSGGNSAEQYF
TRBJ2-3,TRBV6-2/TRBV6-3,CASSYSAGVLTDTQYF
TRBJ2-7,TRBV7-2,CASSLNAPPTYEQYF
TRBJ2-3,TRBV29-1,CSVKLAGLRDTQYF
TRBJ2-7,TRBV20-1,CSAYISYEQYF
TRBJ1-1,TRBV3-1,CASNSVGGLGMNTEAFF
TRBJ2-3,TRBV20-1,CSAIHLDTQYF
TRBJ2-3,TRBV6-5,CASSYATGVSDTQYF
TRBJ2-1,TRBV18,CASSDPWVDEQFF
NA,TRBV7-9,CASSLALMTGRGSEQYF
TRBJ2-1,TRBV7-2,CASSPVGSGGYNEQFF
TRBJ2-3,TRBV30,CAWNGDGTDTQYF
TRBJ2-5,TRBV7-2,CASSSDRDQETQYF
TRBJ1-1,TRBV20-1,CSVYNRAYRTEAFF
TRBJ2-1,TRBV29-1,CSVARTGTNEQFF
TRBJ2-1,TRBV27,CASSLYLAGENNEQFF
TRBJ2-1,TRBV10-2,CASSEEGLAGPSSYNEQFF
TRBJ2-1,TRBV28,CASSLAGTGGDEQFF
TRBJ2-1,TRBV12-3/TRBV12-4,CASRTTSGREFF
TRBJ2-5,TRBV6-6,CASSYSGGSQETQYF
TRBJ2-3,TRBV29-1,CSVDKVAPDTQYF
TRBJ2-1,TRBV2,CASRLAARNEQFF
NA,TRBV29-1,CSAGSEAKNIQYF
TRBJ2-1,TRBV9,CASSVELAYNEQFF
NA,TRBV9,CASSVVSSGGETQYF
NA,TRBV20-1,CSAPRTSGAQTQYF
TRBJ2-7,TRBV28,CASSRDRRYEQYF
TRBJ1-1,TRBV28,CASSLRGELMNTEAFF